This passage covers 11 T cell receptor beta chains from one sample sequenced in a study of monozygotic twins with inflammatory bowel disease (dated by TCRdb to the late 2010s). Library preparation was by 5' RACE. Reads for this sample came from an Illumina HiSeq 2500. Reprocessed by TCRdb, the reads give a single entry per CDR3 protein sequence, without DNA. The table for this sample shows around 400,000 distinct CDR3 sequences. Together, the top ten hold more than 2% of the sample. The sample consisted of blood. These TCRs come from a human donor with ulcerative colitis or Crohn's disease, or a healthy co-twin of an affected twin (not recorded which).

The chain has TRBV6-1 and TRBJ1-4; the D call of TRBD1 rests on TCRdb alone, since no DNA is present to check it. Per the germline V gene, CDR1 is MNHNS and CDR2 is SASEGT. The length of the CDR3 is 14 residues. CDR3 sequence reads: CASRQGQGREKLFF.

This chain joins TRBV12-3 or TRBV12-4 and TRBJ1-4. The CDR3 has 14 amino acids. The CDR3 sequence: CASSLRGANEKLFF.

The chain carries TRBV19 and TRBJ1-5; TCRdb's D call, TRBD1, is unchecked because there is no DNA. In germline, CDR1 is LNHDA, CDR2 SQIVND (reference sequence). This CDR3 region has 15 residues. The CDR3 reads CASKTGTGINQPQHF.

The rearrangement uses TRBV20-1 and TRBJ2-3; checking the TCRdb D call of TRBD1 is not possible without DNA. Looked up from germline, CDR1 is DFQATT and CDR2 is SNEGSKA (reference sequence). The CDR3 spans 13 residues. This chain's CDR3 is CSARDRVGYTQYF.

The CDR3 loop reads CATSRDGGDEQYF. The chain is built from TRBV15 and TRBJ2-7; TCRdb calls TRBD2, which cannot be checked without DNA. CDR1 and CDR2 (germline): LNHNV, YYDKDF (reference sequence). The CDR3 runs 13 residues.

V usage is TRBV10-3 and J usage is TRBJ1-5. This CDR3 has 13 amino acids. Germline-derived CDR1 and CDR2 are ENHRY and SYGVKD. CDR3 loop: CAISDSTNQPQHF.

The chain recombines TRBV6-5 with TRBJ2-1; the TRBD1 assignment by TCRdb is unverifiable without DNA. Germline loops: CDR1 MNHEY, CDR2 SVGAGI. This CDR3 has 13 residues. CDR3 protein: CATMARGVNEQFF.

CDR3: CSAREAAGREAFF. The rearrangement uses TRBV20-1 and TRBJ1-1; TCRdb names TRBD1, which stays unverified in the absence of DNA. The germline V gene has CDR1 DFQATT and CDR2 SNEGSKA (reference sequence). The CDR3 runs 13 residues.

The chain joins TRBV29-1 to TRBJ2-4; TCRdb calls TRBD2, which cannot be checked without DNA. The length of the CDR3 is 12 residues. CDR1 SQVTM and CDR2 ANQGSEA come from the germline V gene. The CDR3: CSVDGGENIQYF.

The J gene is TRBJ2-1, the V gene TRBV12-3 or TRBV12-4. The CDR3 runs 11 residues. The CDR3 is CASRTINEQFF.

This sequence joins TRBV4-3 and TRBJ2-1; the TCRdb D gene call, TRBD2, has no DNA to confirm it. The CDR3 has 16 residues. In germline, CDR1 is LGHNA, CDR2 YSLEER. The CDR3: CASSQDSGLAGGRQFF.